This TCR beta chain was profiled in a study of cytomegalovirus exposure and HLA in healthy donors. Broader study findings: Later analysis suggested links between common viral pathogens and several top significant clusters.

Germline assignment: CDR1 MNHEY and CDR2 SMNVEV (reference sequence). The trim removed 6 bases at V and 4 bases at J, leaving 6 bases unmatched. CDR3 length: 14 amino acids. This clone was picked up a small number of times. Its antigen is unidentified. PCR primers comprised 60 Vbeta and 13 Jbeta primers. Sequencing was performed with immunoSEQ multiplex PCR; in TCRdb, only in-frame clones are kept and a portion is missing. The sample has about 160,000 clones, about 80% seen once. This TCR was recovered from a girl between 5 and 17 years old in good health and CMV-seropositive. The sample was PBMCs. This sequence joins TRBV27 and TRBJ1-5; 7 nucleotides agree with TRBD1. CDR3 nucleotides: TGTGCCAGCAGGCGGACAGGCGCGAATCAGCCCCAGCATTTT. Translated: CASRRTGANQPQHF.